The entry that follows covers one T cell receptor (beta chain) sequence. Its target is unknown. The data originate from a study of T-cell memory formation after mild COVID-19. Background on the study: TCR clusters were mostly donor specific.

TCR alpha and TCR beta cDNA libraries carrying sample barcodes and UMIs came from 5'RACE with constant-segment primers. TCRdb reprocessed the 5' RACE reads via MiXCR and lists one record per CDR3 protein. The table records about 150,000 distinct CDR3 sequences, 25% to 40% of them present only once. The CDR3 loop spans 17 amino acids. J lost 1 base, V lost 5 bases, and 5 bases had no gene match. Germline V gene sequence: CDR1 MNHEY, CDR2 SVGAGI. Findings and caveats of the study: Second-wave clones that peaked on day 37 lacked confirmed SARS-CoV-2 specificity. Contracting clones from day 15 to 85 had balanced CD4/CD8; later expanders favoured CD4+.

What was sequenced was PBMCs or a T cell subset sorted from them (not recorded which). This TCR came from an adult woman who had mild COVID-19 (a few samples of this study predate the infection). Cell type and time point are not known. The rearrangement links TRBV6-5 to TRBJ2-6; TRBD1 aligns across 10 bases. The CDR3 spells CASSRQGASSGANVLTF. CDR3 coding DNA: TGTGCCAGCAGTCGACAGGGGGCATCGTCTGGGGCCAACGTCCTGACTTTC.